The 8 T cell receptor beta chains given below trace back to one sample, sequenced in a study of T cells after yellow fever vaccination. TCRdb processed the 5' RACE reads anew with MiXCR; each CDR3 protein has one entry. The table has 95,000 to 100,000 distinct CDR3 sequences, under 7% seen once. The sequences come from CD8+ T cells sorted from PBMCs, collected 10 days after the yellow fever booster vaccination. All receptors derive from a man aged 18 to 29 who received the YFV17D yellow fever vaccine.

This clonotype has ten or more counts. The chain uses TRBV5-1 and TRBJ1-1, with TRBD1 matching 8 bases. The germline CDR1 and CDR2 sequences are SGHRS and YFSETQ. CDR3 length: 17 residues. Trimming removed 4 bases from V and 2 bases from J; junction bases left unmatched: 13. The CDR3 reads CASSPHPGTGSNTEAFF. The CDR3 nucleotides are TGCGCCAGCAGCCCTCATCCCGGGACAGGCTCTAACACTGAAGCTTTCTTT.

There are a few counts of this clonotype. V usage is TRBV4-1 and J usage is TRBJ2-2; D gene uncertain. Trimming removed 0 bases from V and 9 bases from J, with 8 bases in between. CDR1 and CDR2 from the germline V gene are MGHRA and YSYEKL. This CDR3 contains 13 residues. The CDR3 nucleotides are TGCGCCAGCAGCCAAGATCCGGGCCGGGAGCTGTTTTTT. Residues: CASSQDPGRELFF.

This clonotype has only a few counts. This sequence joins TRBV6-5 and TRBJ2-1, with 9 bases lining up with TRBD2. This CDR3 has 17 amino acids. Germline V gene sequence: CDR1 MNHEY, CDR2 SVGAGI. V was clipped by 2 bases and J by 0 bases; unmatched bases: 5. The CDR3 sequence: CASSYLAGRHSYNEQFF. The DNA of the CDR3 is TGTGCCAGCAGTTACCTAGCGGGGCGACACTCCTACAATGAGCAGTTCTTC.

The chain links TRBV5-1 to TRBJ2-1; TRBD2 aligns across 9 bases. The germline V gene has CDR1 SGHRS and CDR2 YFSETQ. The V and J ends lost 0 bases and 4 bases, in that order; junction bases with no gene match: 5. The CDR3 is 16 residues long. The CDR3 spells CASSLGSRGGYNEQFF. The CDR3 nucleotides read TGCGCCAGCAGCTTGGGCTCGCGGGGGGGATACAATGAGCAGTTCTTC. Full variable domain (outside the CDR3, taken from reference TRBV5-1 and TRBJ2-1): KAGVTQTPRYLIKTRGQQVTLSCSPISGHRSVSWYQQTPGQGLQFLFEYFSETQRNKGNFPGRFSGRQFSNSRSEMNVSTLELGDSALYLCASSLGSRGGYNEQFFGPGTRLTVL.

This clonotype was counted ten times or more. This chain joins TRBV4-1 and TRBJ2-2, with 7 bases fitting TRBD1. The V segment lost 0 bases and the J segment 5 bases; nucleotides outside the gene matches: 15. CDR3 length: 19 residues. From germline, CDR1 is MGHRA and CDR2 YSYEKL. The CDR3 loop reads CASSQDGKGGTGGTGELFF. In nucleotides, the CDR3 is TGCGCCAGCAGCCAAGATGGGAAAGGGGGCACCGGAGGAACCGGGGAGCTGTTTTTT.

There are many counts of this clonotype. The genes are TRBV7-8 and TRBJ2-7, with 10 bases fitting TRBD1. Germline values: CDR1 SGHVS, CDR2 FQNEAQ. The ends lost 5 bases at V and 3 bases at J; junction bases unmatched: 7. The CDR3 is 15 amino acids. CDR3 nucleotide sequence: TGTGCCAGCAGCCATGGGACAGGGGCCGGCTACGAGCAGTACGTC. Translating it yields CASSHGTGAGYEQYV.

J is TRBJ2-1 and V is TRBV28; the match to TRBD1 covers 9 bases. This CDR3 contains 14 residues. After removal of 5 bases from V and 4 bases from J, the junction contained 3 bases not matched to a gene. Germline-derived CDR1 and CDR2 are MDHEN and SYDVKM. The DNA for the CDR3 is TGTGCCAGCAGTCGACAGGGGGGTTACAATGAGCAGTTCTTC. Amino acids: CASSRQGGYNEQFF.

This clonotype was detected many times. The V and J genes are TRBV9 and TRBJ2-5, with D possibly matching TRBD2 (5 bases). With 4 bases removed from V and 3 bases from J, the gap between germline ends came to 10 bases. The germline V gene encodes CDR1 SGDLS and CDR2 YYNGEE. CDR3 length: 13 amino acids. In DNA form, the CDR3 reads TGTGCCAGCAGCCCGACGGAGGAAGAGACCCAGTACTTC. Its translation: CASSPTEEETQYF.